This T cell receptor beta chain appears in the sequencing data of a study of CD8+CD57+ T cells in acquired aplastic anemia. This clonotype was seen many times. For CDR3 and TCR beta VDJ profiling, genomic DNA was the template used. In TCRdb, the reads were re-called with MiXCR into one record per CDR3 protein. The sample includes under 200,000 distinct CDR3 sequences, around 45% of them seen just once. Germline assignment: CDR1 DFQATT and CDR2 SNEGSKA (reference sequence). Trimming cost V 7 bases and J 6 bases, with 12 bases left between them. The CDR3 length is 12 residues. The J gene is TRBJ1-4, the V gene TRBV20-1; D is unresolved. The clonotype originates from a human donor in good health. The sample consisted of sorted CD4+, CD8+, or CD8+CD57+ T cells (not recorded which) from PBMCs. CDR3 coding DNA: TGCAGTGTAGATGGGAGCTATGAAAAACTGTTTTTT. This encodes CSVDGSYEKLFF.